These 28 T cell receptor beta chains originate from one sample sequenced in a study of CD8 T cells in Susac syndrome. The RNA, 0.5 to 1 ug, was put through reverse transcription using random hexamers. TCRdb ran MiXCR on the immunoSEQ multiplex PCR reads and lists one entry per CDR3 protein. The sample shows approximately 150,000 distinct CDR3 sequences, approximately 95% of them seen only once. Source material: CD4+ T cells from PBMCs. The receptors were sampled from a human donor with multiple sclerosis.

This clonotype was observed a handful of times. This rearrangement joins TRBV2 to TRBJ1-4; tentative D call: TRBD1 (5 bases). Between the trimmed V and J ends, which lost 3 bases and 6 bases, there was a span of 14 bases. This CDR3 comprises 15 residues. CDR1 and CDR2 from the germline V gene are SNHLY and FYNNEI. CDR3 protein: CASSDRPGGDEKLFF. The CDR3 coding sequence is TGTGCCAGCAGTGATAGGCCTGGGGGAGATGAAAAACTGTTTTTT.

The chain combines TRBV30 with TRBJ2-5; unclear D gene. Germline V lookup: CDR1 GTSNPN, CDR2 SVGIG (reference sequence). V lost 0 bases and J lost 0, with 11 bases in between. This CDR3 has 15 amino acids. The CDR3 loop is CAWSVPQGNQETQYF. The CDR3 coding sequence is TGTGCCTGGAGTGTACCCCAAGGGAACCAAGAGACCCAGTACTTC. Supplemented by reference TRBV30 and TRBJ2-5, the full variable domain reads SQTIHQWPATLVQPVGSPLSLECTVEGTSNPNLYWYRQAAGRGLQLLFYSVGIGQISSEVPQNLSASRPQDRQFILSSKKLLLSDSGFYLCAWSVPQGNQETQYFGPGTRLLVL.

The J gene is TRBJ2-3, the V gene TRBV3-1; D gene unclear. CDR1 is LGHDT, CDR2 YNNKEL, per germline (reference sequence). V lost 1 base, J lost 5 bases, and 4 bases lay in between. This CDR3 has 12 residues. The CDR3 spells CASSQVRDTQYF. CDR3 nucleotide sequence: TGTGCCAGCAGCCAAGTGCGAGATACGCAGTATTTT.

The chain has TRBV27 and TRBJ2-1; D gene ambiguous. The CDR3 has 12 residues. Germline CDR1 and CDR2: MNHEY and SMNVEV (reference sequence). Trimming took 5 bases from V and 9 from J, leaving 11 bases between them. The CDR3 DNA sequence: TGTGCCAGCAGTCCGATTTCCCGTGAGCAGTTCTTC. Protein: CASSPISREQFF.

The chain uses TRBV5-1 and TRBJ2-5; D is possibly TRBD1 or TRBD2 (5 bases each). The CDR3 runs 15 residues. Germline CDR1 is SGHRS and CDR2 is YFSETQ. V dropped 3 bases and J dropped 2 bases, with 14 bases sitting between them. The CDR3 DNA is TGCGCCAGCAGCTCGGGACGGCAGTGGCAAGAGACCCAGTACTTC. The encoded protein is CASSSGRQWQETQYF. The entire variable domain, with the rest obtained from reference TRBV5-1 and TRBJ2-5, is as follows: KAGVTQTPRYLIKTRGQQVTLSCSPISGHRSVSWYQQTPGQGLQFLFEYFSETQRNKGNFPGRFSGRQFSNSRSEMNVSTLELGDSALYLCASSSGRQWQETQYFGPGTRLLVL.

The chain carries TRBV27 and TRBJ1-5; D is ambiguous. CDR1 and CDR2 (germline): MNHEY, SMNVEV (reference sequence). Deletions cut 6 bases from V and 1 base from J, with 7 bases between. The CDR3 spans 13 residues. CDR3 loop: CASRLWSNQPQHF. CDR3 sequence (DNA): TGTGCCAGCAGATTGTGGAGCAATCAGCCCCAGCATTTT.

The chain carries TRBV6-5 and TRBJ2-7; D not certain. Germline V gives CDR1 MNHEY, CDR2 SVGAGI. Between the trimmed V and J ends, which lost 0 bases and 7 bases, there was a span of 7 bases. The length of the CDR3 is 12 residues. CDR3: CASSYSLGEQYF. The CDR3 DNA follows: TGTGCCAGCAGTTACTCGCTGGGGGAGCAGTACTTC.

The CDR3 region is CAWQGQAMSNQPQHF. CDR3 sequence (DNA): TGTGCCTGGCAAGGACAGGCGATGAGCAATCAGCCCCAGCATTTT. The V and J genes are TRBV30 and TRBJ1-5; 7 bases are shared with TRBD1. V was clipped by 5 bases and J by 1 base; unmatched bases: 8. In germline, CDR1 is GTSNPN, CDR2 SVGIG (reference sequence). CDR3 length equals 15 residues.

V usage is TRBV2 and J usage is TRBJ2-2; 11 bases align to TRBD1. The CDR3 runs to 13 residues. Trimming cost V 9 bases and J 5 bases; bases outside gene matches: 2. Germline V gives CDR1 SNHLY, CDR2 FYNNEI. This CDR3 reads CASGTGGTGELFF. CDR3 in DNA: TGTGCCAGTGGGACAGGGGGGACCGGGGAGCTGTTTTTT.

The rearrangement joins TRBV5-1 to TRBJ2-7; TRBD1 matches 9 bases. With V trimmed by 6 bases and J by 3 bases, 7 bases remained unmatched. The germline gives CDR1 SGHRS, CDR2 YFSETQ. The CDR3 sequence is 14 residues long. The CDR3 DNA sequence: TGCGCCAGCAAATACGGGACAGGGAACTACGAGCAGTACTTC. Its protein is CASKYGTGNYEQYF.

The gene calls are TRBV24-1 and TRBJ2-2, with D unclear. This CDR3 comprises 13 residues. Germline V CDR1 and CDR2: KGHDR, SFDVKD. V was cut by 7 bases and J by 5 bases, with 10 bases left in between. Here the CDR3 reads CATSGSVTGELFF. CDR3 bases: TGTGCCACCAGCGGATCCGTAACCGGGGAGCTGTTTTTT.

V gene TRBV27 combines with J gene TRBJ1-2; TRBD1 matches at 12 bases. This CDR3 is 15 amino acids long. V dropped 7 bases and J dropped 7; count of bases not matched to a gene: 10. Germline CDR1 reads MNHEY; CDR2 reads SMNVEV (reference sequence). The CDR3 loop reads CASTPRGQGARGYTF. The CDR3 DNA reads as TGTGCCAGCACTCCCCGGGGACAGGGGGCGCGTGGCTACACCTTC.

The gene calls are TRBV9 and TRBJ2-1; 15 nucleotides line up with TRBD2. This CDR3 has 15 amino acids. The J segment lost 10 bases and the V segment lost 2 bases, leaving 4 bases of the junction unmatched. Germline CDR1 is SGDLS and CDR2 is YYNGEE. CDR3 DNA: TGTGCCAGCAGCGTGGGACTAGCGGGAGGAAGGGAGCAGTTCTTC. Translating gives CASSVGLAGGREQFF.

The J gene is TRBJ1-3, the V gene TRBV4-1; weak D call: TRBD1 (6 bases). This CDR3 has 15 residues. Trimming shortened V by 2 bases and J by 3 bases, and 11 bases separated the two germline ends. Germline-derived CDR1 and CDR2 are MGHRA and YSYEKL. CDR3 amino acids: CASSQLQGYGNTIYF. The DNA of the CDR3 is TGCGCCAGCAGCCAATTACAGGGCTATGGAAACACCATATATTTT.

J is TRBJ2-3 and V is TRBV11-2; 9 bases are shared with TRBD2. The ends lost 5 bases at V and 2 bases at J; junction bases unmatched: 8. This CDR3 has 16 residues. Per germline, CDR1 SGHAT and CDR2 FQNNGV. The CDR3 protein is CASSPLSGGYTDTQYF. The CDR3 bases are TGTGCCAGCAGCCCCCTAAGCGGGGGGTACACAGATACGCAGTATTTT.

The chain recombines TRBV27 with TRBJ2-6, with D tentatively TRBD1 or TRBD2 (5 bases each). Trimming removed 6 bases from V and 0 bases from J, with 9 bases in between. Germline values: CDR1 MNHEY, CDR2 SMNVEV (reference sequence). CDR3 size: 15 residues. The CDR3 DNA reads as TGTGCCAGCAGACCAGGGAGCTCTGGGGCCAACGTCCTGACTTTC. This encodes CASRPGSSGANVLTF.

CDR3 loop: CASSMGDNYNEQFF. CDR3 bases: TGTGCCAGTAGTATGGGCGATAACTACAATGAGCAGTTCTTC. The chain carries TRBV19 and TRBJ2-1; D gene unclear. Trimming left V 3 bases short and J 3 bases short, with 9 bases between. Germline assignment: CDR1 LNHDA and CDR2 SQIVND (reference sequence). This CDR3 region has 14 residues. Based on the CDR3 plus reference TRBV19 and TRBJ2-1, the full variable domain is DGGITQSPKYLFRKEGQNVTLSCEQNLNHDAMYWYRQDPGQGLRLIYYSQIVNDFQKGDIAEGYSVSREKKESFPLTVTSAQKNPTAFYLCASSMGDNYNEQFFGPGTRLTVL.

A single count supports this clonotype. The rearrangement joins TRBV12-3 or TRBV12-4 to TRBJ1-6, with a possible D match to TRBD1 (6 bases). The CDR3 spans 14 residues. Trimming removed 3 bases at V and 10 bases at J, with 13 bases between. CDR3 sequence: CASSFGGLRSPLHF. The DNA for the CDR3 is TGTGCCAGCAGTTTTGGGGGCCTGAGGTCACCCCTCCACTTT.

This sequence joins TRBV3-1 and TRBJ1-1, with D maybe TRBD1 (5 bases). The germline gives CDR1 LGHDT, CDR2 YNNKEL (reference sequence). V was trimmed by 3 bases and J by 5 bases, leaving 7 bases between them. This CDR3 is built from 12 residues. As DNA, the CDR3 is TGTGCCAGCAGCCAGGGGCGGACTGAAGCTTTCTTT. Translation: CASSQGRTEAFF.

This chain connects TRBV7-9 to TRBJ2-3, with D unclear. Germline values: CDR1 SEHNR, CDR2 FQNEAQ (reference sequence). Trimming stripped 6 bases from V and 4 bases from J, with 11 bases between. The CDR3 spans 13 residues. The CDR3: CASSRNVPDTQYF. Here the CDR3 DNA reads TGTGCCAGCAGTCGGAACGTTCCAGATACGCAGTATTTT. The variable domain in full, completed from reference TRBV7-9 and TRBJ2-3, reads DTGVSQNPRHKITKRGQNVTFRCDPISEHNRLYWYRQTLGQGPEFLTYFQNEAQLEKSRLLSDRFSAERPKGSFSTLEIQRTEQGDSAMYLCASSRNVPDTQYFGPGTRLTVL.

This chain connects TRBV29-1 to TRBJ2-6, with D perhaps TRBD1 or TRBD2 (5 bases each). Germline V lookup: CDR1 SQVTM, CDR2 ANQGSEA. The CDR3 has 13 residues. Trimming took off 3 bases at V and 2 bases at J, with 5 bases between the two ends. The CDR3 bases are TGCAGCGTTGAGGGACCTGGGGCCAACGTCCTGACTTTC. Protein sequence: CSVEGPGANVLTF.

The gene calls are TRBV5-1 and TRBJ2-6; the D gene is possibly TRBD1 (6 bases). CDR3 length equals 17 residues. V was shortened by 7 bases and J by 0 bases, with 17 bases between the two germline ends. Germline V gene lookup returns CDR1 SGHRS and CDR2 YFSETQ. Here the CDR3 reads CASRNRDMNSGANVLTF. In nucleotides, the CDR3 is TGCGCCAGCCGAAACCGGGACATGAACTCTGGGGCCAACGTCCTGACTTTC.

The rearrangement uses TRBV9 and TRBJ2-3; 8 positions agree with TRBD2. Germline CDR1 SGDLS, CDR2 YYNGEE. This CDR3 has 14 amino acids. J gave up 2 bases and V 7 bases, and 6 bases lay outside the gene matches. CDR3 bases: TGTGCCAGCTCGGGACTAGGGTTCACAGATACGCAGTATTTT. Protein product: CASSGLGFTDTQYF.

The V gene is TRBV28, the J gene TRBJ2-5, with D hard to call. The CDR3 totals 14 residues. CDR1 and CDR2 (germline): MDHEN, SYDVKM. Deletions cut 2 bases from V and 2 bases from J, with 9 bases between. The CDR3 DNA reads as TGTGCCAGCAGTTTAACAGATCGACAAGAGACCCAGTACTTC. Protein: CASSLTDRQETQYF.

The V and J genes are TRBV20-1 and TRBJ1-4; D is unclear. This CDR3 is built from 17 residues. Germline V CDR1 and CDR2: DFQATT, SNEGSKA (reference sequence). V was clipped by 0 bases and J by 5 bases, with 19 bases between them. The CDR3 spells CSARDRGVLRSNEKLFF. The CDR3, as DNA: TGCAGTGCTAGAGATCGTGGAGTCCTCCGTTCCAATGAAAAACTGTTTTTT.

J is TRBJ2-7 and V is TRBV5-6, with D possibly being TRBD2 (6 bases). The CDR3 extends over 17 amino acids. Per the germline V gene, CDR1 is SGHDT and CDR2 is YYEEEE. Between the trimmed V and J ends, which lost 4 bases and 5 bases, there was a span of 25 bases. The CDR3 region has the DNA TGTGCCAGCAGCCAAAACAAGAGACGGAGGGGCAGGGACGAGCAGTACTTC. Protein sequence: CASSQNKRRRGRDEQYF.

This clonotype was found a few times. V usage is TRBV29-1 and J usage is TRBJ2-4, with 7 positions matching TRBD1. The CDR3 spans 11 residues. Germline V gene data show CDR1 as SQVTM and CDR2 as ANQGSEA. Unmatched junction bases numbered 0, after V lost 6 bases and J lost 4 bases. The CDR3 DNA reads as TGCAGCGTGACAGGGAAAAACATTCAGTACTTC. Translated: CSVTGKNIQYF.

This rearrangement joins TRBV14 to TRBJ2-7; D uncertain. Trimming removed 0 bases from V and 2 bases from J, with 17 bases in between. Germline loops: CDR1 SGHDN, CDR2 FVKESK. The CDR3 contains 17 residues. The CDR3 region has the DNA TGTGCCAGCAGCCAAGAAACAGTGCTCCGTGAGGCCTACGAGCAGTACTTC. Amino acids: CASSQETVLREAYEQYF.